This is a list of T cell receptor beta chains from one sample in a study of CXCR3-negative and CXCR3-positive naive CD8 T cells. Each CDR3 protein gets one entry in TCRdb, which reprocessed the 5' RACE reads and gives no DNA. The sample holds 100,000 to 150,000 distinct CDR3 sequences. Sequenced: naive CXCR3- CD8+ T cells from blood. The receptor source for this set is a human donor in good health. Some clones in this sample may be carry-over from other donors' samples. CDR3s include the opening cysteine and the closing phenylalanine or tryptophan.

V,J,CDR3
TRBV29-1,TRBJ1-1,CSVELGELNTEAFF
TRBV3-1,TRBJ2-3,CGSRQGPHAQYF
TRBV23-1,TRBJ2-7,CPKSGPAFWEQYF
TRBV9,TRBJ2-7,CASSVADQIGEQYF
TRBV20-1,TRBJ1-2,CSAPGQGAQNGYTF
TRBV3-1,TRBJ2-7,CASSPAGANEQYF
TRBV28,TRBJ2-7,CASSPAGMSSYEQYF
TRBV12-3/TRBV12-4,TRBJ2-2,CASRPDFASELFF
TRBV19,TRBJ2-2,CASLERDLSPGELFF
TRBV23-1,TRBJ1-1,CASSQPYRMINTEAFF
TRBV29-1,TRBJ1-2,CSVKQGRPYGYTF
TRBV19,TRBJ2-7,CASSIAGTFYEQYF
TRBV13,TRBJ2-1,CASSLDTSGGAGAQFF
TRBV4-1,TRBJ2-2,CASSQLLAGGPGELFF
TRBV27,TRBJ1-6,CASSFQGGAYNSPLHF
TRBV13,TRBJ2-7,CASSPSGRGYEQYF
TRBV7-9,TRBJ2-7,CASSLYYEQYF
TRBV7-8,TRBJ2-2,CASSFPRGASRKNTGELFF
TRBV7-8,TRBJ2-5,CASSLAGGAPQETQYF
TRBV6-5,TRBJ2-7,CASSYGIANEQYF
TRBV5-6,TRBJ2-1,CASSFDRGTGTSGGPTQFF